The 30 T cell receptor beta chains reported below all come from one sample, sequenced in a study of blood T cell repertoires in COVID-19. Profiling relied on immunoSEQ multiplex PCR, and the TCRdb table lists in-frame clones only, not all of them. The data hold more than 300,000 clones, with 70% to 90% observed a single time. The sequenced material came from PBMCs or T cells enriched from blood (not recorded which). The receptors stem from a man aged 25 to 40 who had recovered from COVID-19.

This chain connects TRBV10-1 to TRBJ1-6; 9 nucleotides match TRBD1. The CDR3 consists of 15 residues. Trimming at V came to 0 bases and at J to 8 bases, leaving 2 bases not matched to a gene. Per germline, CDR1 WNHNN and CDR2 SYGVQD (reference sequence). The CDR3 nucleotides read TGCGCCAGCAGTGAGTCGAGGACAGGGGATTCACCCCTCCACTTT. Translated, it gives CASSESRTGDSPLHF.

The V call is TRBV11-2, the J call TRBJ2-5; D gene unclear. The V and J ends lost 1 base and 9 bases respectively, with 6 bases between them. The CDR3 sequence is 11 residues long. Germline CDR1 SGHAT, CDR2 FQNNGV. For the CDR3, the DNA is TGTGCCAGCAGCTTAGGAGTGTCCCAGTACTTC. Its protein is CASSLGVSQYF.

The chain couples TRBV24-1 to TRBJ1-6; D ambiguous. This CDR3 region has 15 residues. Germline values: CDR1 KGHDR, CDR2 SFDVKD. V was clipped by 3 bases and J by 7 bases, with 12 bases between them. As DNA, the CDR3 is TGTGCCACCAGTGATACCCGGGAGAGAAATTCACCCCTCCACTTT. Its translation: CATSDTRERNSPLHF.

In DNA, the CDR3 is TGTGCCAGCAGTTTGGGCGGGTACGAGCAGTTCTTC. It yields the protein CASSLGGYEQFF. The rearrangement joins TRBV12-3 or TRBV12-4 to TRBJ2-1, with D maybe TRBD2 (5 bases). The length of the CDR3 is 12 residues. V was pared by 3 bases and J by 10 bases, with 10 bases between.

J is TRBJ2-7 and V is TRBV5-6; the match to TRBD2 covers 7 bases. V lost 0 bases to trimming and J lost 7 bases; unmatched junction nucleotides: 10. This CDR3 is built from 15 residues. Germline assignment: CDR1 SGHDT and CDR2 YYEEEE. As DNA, the CDR3 is TGTGCCAGCAGCTTGGGGACGGCAGCGGGGATGGAGCAGTACTTC. Protein: CASSLGTAAGMEQYF.

CDR3 loop: CASSLPTVTSTDTQYF. CDR3 nucleotide sequence: TGTGCCAGCAGCTTACCCACAGTTACTAGCACAGATACGCAGTATTTT. The chain links TRBV5-6 to TRBJ2-3; D remains ambiguous. Germline V gene data show CDR1 as SGHDT and CDR2 as YYEEEE. Between the trimmed V and J ends, which lost 2 bases and 0 bases, there was a span of 13 bases. This CDR3 has 16 amino acids.

The chain couples TRBV28 to TRBJ1-2; D remains unclear. Deletions cut 4 bases from V and 5 bases from J, with 8 bases between. The CDR3 is 12 amino acids. CDR1 is MDHEN and CDR2 is SYDVKM in the germline V gene. The chain's CDR3 is CASSYNLYGYTF. The CDR3, as DNA: TGTGCCAGCAGTTATAACTTATATGGCTACACCTTC.

This chain's CDR3 is CASSWGTSGSVETQYF. CDR3 DNA: TGTGCCAGCAGCTGGGGGACTAGCGGGAGTGTAGAGACCCAGTACTTC. The rearrangement uses TRBV5-8 and TRBJ2-5; 14 nucleotides match TRBD2. V shed 3 bases and J 4 bases; nucleotides not matched to a gene: 5. The CDR3 covers 16 residues. Looked up from germline, CDR1 is SGHTS and CDR2 is YDEGEE.

The V and J genes are TRBV18 and TRBJ1-4; D not certain. CDR1 is KGHSH and CDR2 is LQKENI in the germline V gene. CDR3 length: 14 residues. V was shortened by 5 bases and J by 5 bases, with 12 bases between the two germline ends. CDR3 protein: CASSTRESNEKLFF. CDR3 in DNA: TGTGCCAGCTCAACGAGGGAGTCGAATGAAAAACTGTTTTTT. The full variable domain, in which reference TRBV18 and TRBJ1-4 provide the parts outside the CDR3, is NAGVMQNPRHLVRRRGQEARLRCSPMKGHSHVYWYRQLPEEGLKFMVYLQKENIIDESGMPKERFSAEFPKEGPSILRIQQVVRGDSAAYFCASSTRESNEKLFFGSGTQLSVL.

The rearrangement links TRBV5-5 to TRBJ2-3; D remains ambiguous. Germline assignment: CDR1 SGHKS and CDR2 YYEKEE (reference sequence). Trimming removed 0 bases from V and 8 bases from J, with 16 bases in between. The CDR3 has 15 amino acids. The chain's CDR3 is CASSLGPSQQRTQYF. In DNA, the CDR3 is TGTGCCAGCAGCTTGGGGCCATCTCAACAACGTACGCAGTATTTT.

The chain uses TRBV5-6 and TRBJ2-7, with a possible D match to TRBD1 (5 bases). The germline V and J ends were trimmed by 2 bases and 4 bases, with 7 bases remaining between them. The CDR3 contains 12 residues. Germline CDR1 reads SGHDT; CDR2 reads YYEEEE. This CDR3 is CASSFRQYEQYF. CDR3 sequence (DNA): TGTGCCAGCAGCTTTAGACAGTACGAGCAGTACTTC.

This clone was counted once. V gene TRBV6-5 combines with J gene TRBJ2-1; no definite D call. The CDR3 covers 15 residues. With 3 bases removed from V and 0 bases from J, the gap between germline ends came to 9 bases. Germline V CDR1 and CDR2: MNHEY, SVGAGI. The CDR3 here is CASSYGRSSYNEQFF. In DNA, the CDR3 is TGTGCCAGCAGTTATGGCCGAAGCTCCTACAATGAGCAGTTCTTC.

The rearrangement joins TRBV19 to TRBJ2-2; 12 positions match TRBD2. The CDR3 extends over 15 amino acids. The trim removed 4 bases at V and 6 bases at J, leaving 3 bases unmatched. Germline CDR1 reads LNHDA; CDR2 reads SQIVND (reference sequence). The CDR3 sequence: CASSTPSGGAGELFF. The DNA of the CDR3 is TGTGCCAGTAGTACCCCTAGCGGGGGGGCCGGGGAGCTGTTTTTT.

In this sample, this clone turned up many times. The DNA is omitted, as the CDR3 cannot be located on it reliably, and the CDR3 follows TCRdb's listing. V gene TRBV7-8 combines with J gene TRBJ2-7; the tabulated D call, TRBD1, remains unverified against the DNA. Looked up from germline, CDR1 is SGHVS and CDR2 is FQNEAQ. The length of the CDR3 is 15 amino acids, counting both ends. CDR3 residues: CASSSGQGPSYEQYF.

Details on this clone: At one boundary the junction diverges from the germline segment, which might be a read error. V and J are TRBV30 and TRBJ1-6; a possible D gene is TRBD1 (5 bases). The CDR3 sequence is 13 residues long. The germline gives CDR1 GTSNPN, CDR2 SVGIG (reference sequence). The CDR3 coding sequence is TGTGCCGGGAGCTCAGGGAACAATTCACCCCTCCACTTT. Its translation: CAGSSGNNSPLHF.

The CDR3 protein is CASSTWTGGPKNYGYTF. CDR3 nucleotide sequence: TGTGCCAGCAGCACATGGACAGGGGGCCCCAAGAACTATGGCTACACCTTC. The chain links TRBV6-2 or TRBV6-3 to TRBJ1-2, with 11 positions matching TRBD1. The V segment lost 6 bases and the J segment 2 bases; nucleotides outside the gene matches: 11. This CDR3 has 17 amino acids. The germline V gene has CDR1 MNHEY and CDR2 SVGEGT.

This clone was found once. This chain connects TRBV28 to TRBJ1-4; 8 nucleotides line up with TRBD1. In germline, CDR1 is MDHEN, CDR2 SYDVKM. V lost 2 bases, J lost 11 bases, and 7 bases stayed unmatched. The CDR3 spans 14 residues. Written as DNA, the CDR3 is TGTGCCAGCAGTTTAGCAGGGGGCCAGAAGAAACTGTTTTTT. It codes for CASSLAGGQKKLFF.

This clone occurred once. The CDR3 DNA sequence: TGTGCCAGCAGCCCCCGAGCAGGCAGTTCTAATTCACCCCTCCACTTT. It encodes CASSPRAGSSNSPLHF. The V gene is TRBV4-2, the J gene TRBJ1-6; D call uncertain. The V end was cut by 4 bases, the J end by 6 bases, with 16 bases between. The CDR3 spans 16 residues. The germline CDR1 and CDR2 sequences are LGHNA and YNFKEQ.

J is TRBJ2-7 and V is TRBV19; D is unresolved. The ends were cut back, 7 bases at V and 3 bases at J, with 10 bases in the middle. The germline V gene encodes CDR1 LNHDA and CDR2 SQIVND (reference sequence). CDR3 length: 12 amino acids. The CDR3 is CASNNNSYEQYF. CDR3 coding DNA: TGTGCCAGTAATAATAACAGCTACGAGCAGTACTTC.

V gene TRBV28 combines with J gene TRBJ1-3; D might be TRBD1 (5 bases). The germline CDR1 and CDR2 sequences are MDHEN and SYDVKM. V was trimmed by 6 bases and J by 0 bases, leaving 12 bases between them. This CDR3 spans 15 amino acids. This CDR3 reads CASRSGGFSGNTIYF. CDR3 bases: TGTGCCAGCAGGTCGGGGGGATTCTCTGGAAACACCATATATTTT.

V and J are TRBV3-1 (or the pseudogene TRBV3-2) and TRBJ2-1; TRBD1 matches at 8 bases. The germline V gene has CDR1 LGHDT and CDR2 YNNKEL (reference sequence). V dropped 4 bases and J dropped 7; count of bases not matched to a gene: 12. CDR3 length equals 16 residues. The chain's CDR3 is CASSPGTGPERNEQFF. CDR3 DNA sequence: TGTGCCAGCAGCCCGGGGACAGGTCCCGAAAGGAATGAGCAGTTCTTC.

The count of this clone is one. CDR3 coding DNA: TGTGCCACCAGTGATTTTCAAACGGCAGGGTTGTCCGCAGATACGCAGTATTTT. It encodes CATSDFQTAGLSADTQYF. The rearrangement joins TRBV24-1 to TRBJ2-3; D is possibly TRBD1 (5 bases). The CDR3 is 18 amino acids. Trimming took 1 base from V and 4 from J, leaving 20 bases between them. From germline, CDR1 is KGHDR and CDR2 SFDVKD.

This clone has just one count. The chain uses TRBV24-1 and TRBJ2-3, with D possibly matching TRBD1 (6 bases). This CDR3 is built from 15 residues. The germline gives CDR1 KGHDR, CDR2 SFDVKD. V was cut by 3 bases and J by 3 bases, with 12 bases left in between. In nucleotides, the CDR3 is TGTGCCACCAGTGATCCCCGACAGGTGACAGATACGCAGTATTTT. Protein sequence: CATSDPRQVTDTQYF.

The rearrangement joins TRBV28 to TRBJ2-5; 8 nucleotides agree with TRBD1. CDR3 length equals 16 residues. V dropped 6 bases and J dropped 2; count of bases not matched to a gene: 11. Germline loops: CDR1 MDHEN, CDR2 SYDVKM. CDR3 in amino acids: CASRPQGVGLQETQYF. The CDR3, as DNA: TGTGCCAGCAGACCACAGGGGGTCGGGCTTCAAGAGACCCAGTACTTC.

The chain has TRBV19 and TRBJ2-7; 10 nucleotides match TRBD1. CDR1 is LNHDA, CDR2 SQIVND, per germline (reference sequence). Trimming at V came to 4 bases and at J to 7 bases, leaving 7 bases not matched to a gene. This CDR3 is 14 amino acids long. CDR3 sequence reads: CASSTGTGVGEQYF. CDR3 sequence (DNA): TGTGCCAGTAGTACCGGGACAGGGGTTGGAGAGCAGTACTTC.

The chain is built from TRBV28 and TRBJ2-7; TRBD1 matches at 9 bases. The J segment lost 0 bases and the V segment lost 4 bases, leaving 1 base of the junction unmatched. CDR1 and CDR2 (germline): MDHEN, SYDVKM. The CDR3 spans 14 residues. CDR3 sequence: CASSWGQGSYEQYF. In DNA, the CDR3 is TGTGCCAGCAGTTGGGGACAGGGCTCCTACGAGCAGTACTTC.

Turning to this clone: This same CDR3 is encoded by further DNA sequences in the sample. V and J are TRBV30 and TRBJ1-5, with TRBD1 identical over 9 bases. The CDR3 contains 13 residues. V trimming: 1 base; J trimming: 5 bases; junction bases outside the gene matches: 0. Germline CDR1 reads GTSNPN; CDR2 reads SVGIG (reference sequence). The DNA of the CDR3 is TGTGCCTGGAGTGGACAGGGGGATCAGCCCCAGCATTTT. It yields the protein CAWSGQGDQPQHF.

The genes are TRBV5-8 and TRBJ1-2, with 11 positions matching TRBD1. J lost 8 bases, V lost 5 bases, and 11 bases had no gene match. This CDR3 contains 15 residues. Germline CDR1 SGHTS, CDR2 YDEGEE. The CDR3 is CASSRRTGGFIGYTF. CDR3 DNA sequence: TGTGCCAGCAGTCGTCGGACAGGGGGCTTTATAGGCTACACCTTC.

J is TRBJ1-4 and V is TRBV24-1; 12 positions match TRBD1. The CDR3 is 17 amino acids. Germline V gene sequence: CDR1 KGHDR, CDR2 SFDVKD. The ends lost 6 bases at V and 0 bases at J; junction bases unmatched: 4. CDR3 in amino acids: CATSRGQGAATNEKLFF. The CDR3 nucleotides are TGTGCCACCAGTCGGGGACAGGGGGCCGCAACTAATGAAAAACTGTTTTTT.

The rearrangement links TRBV5-1 to TRBJ1-1; TRBD1 is a possible D gene (5 bases). The CDR3 runs 14 residues. Trimming cost V 1 base and J 1 base, with 8 bases left between them. Germline assignment: CDR1 SGHRS and CDR2 YFSETQ. The DNA for the CDR3 is TGCGCCAGCAGCTTGACTGGGGCGAACACTGAAGCTTTCTTT. Its translation is CASSLTGANTEAFF.